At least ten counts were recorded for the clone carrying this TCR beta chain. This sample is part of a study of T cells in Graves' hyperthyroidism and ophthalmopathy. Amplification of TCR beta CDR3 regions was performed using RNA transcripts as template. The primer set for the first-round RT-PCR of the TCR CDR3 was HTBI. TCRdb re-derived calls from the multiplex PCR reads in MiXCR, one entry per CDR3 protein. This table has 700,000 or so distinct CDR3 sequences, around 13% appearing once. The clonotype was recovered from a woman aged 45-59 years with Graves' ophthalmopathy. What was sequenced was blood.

CDR3 in DNA: TGTGCCAGCAGCTTACGCCGTCGACTAAAGAGACTTAGGGAGACCCAGTACTTC. It yields the protein CASSLRRRLKRLRETQYF. V gene TRBV7-9 combines with J gene TRBJ2-5; a possible D gene is TRBD2 (5 bases). Trimming pared 2 bases from V and 5 bases from J, leaving 24 bases between. The CDR3 extends over 18 amino acids. Germline V CDR1 and CDR2: SEHNR, FQNEAQ (reference sequence).